This T cell receptor beta chain was documented in a study of regulatory T cells in long-lasting Graves disease. For the study at large: Persistent Graves' disease required over 5 years of antithyroid drugs and positive TSH receptor antibodies.

The time point denotes: persistent/refractory GD, antithyroid drugs over 5 years with positive TRAb. Construction of the TCR library relied on RNA isolated from PBMCs. Recruitment took place at an endocrinology department in Xi'an, China. This clonotype was recorded many times. Its antigen is undetermined. The TCR beta library used iRepertoire HTBI primers with Arm-PCR amplification of CDR3. TCRdb independently ran MiXCR on the multiplex PCR reads; one entry per CDR3 protein. The table includes some 340,000 distinct CDR3 sequences, roughly 25% detected once. Study-wide results and caveats: Persistent-disease Graves' patients showed less TCR diversity than new cases.

The source was peripheral blood mononuclear cells (PBMCs), collected when the disease was refractory, from a patient treated with antithyroid drugs. The clonotype was recovered from a woman aged 40 to 49 with Graves disease.

CDR3 bases: TGTGCCAGCAGTGGCCCGGACGGCGTGGAGTATGGCTACACCTTC. Translating it yields CASSGPDGVEYGYTF. The V gene is TRBV2, the J gene TRBJ1-2; D unclear. From germline, CDR1 is SNHLY and CDR2 FYNNEI. Trimming took off 4 bases at V and 5 bases at J, with 17 bases between the two ends. The CDR3 has 15 amino acids.